The 22 T cell receptor beta chains listed next were all sequenced from one sample in a study of shared clonotypes between healthy human individuals. Libraries were prepared by immunoSEQ multiplex PCR; TCRdb keeps only in-frame clonotypes and omits some of them. In the table there are approximately 1.1 million clones, 75% to 85% of which are singletons. The sample was memory CD4+ T cells from PBMCs. This sample's subset: CD45RA-negative fraction. These receptors originate from a man between 18 and 35 years old in good health. Some clones in this sample may be carry-over from other donors' samples.

This clone was detected a few times. V usage is TRBV2 and J usage is TRBJ2-7, with D uncertain. This CDR3 is 11 amino acids long. V shed 2 bases and J shed 6 bases, with 5 bases lying between them. The germline V gene has CDR1 SNHLY and CDR2 FYNNEI. The CDR3 DNA follows: TGTGCCAGCAGTGAATACTCCGAGCAGTACTTC. This codes for CASSEYSEQYF.

The CDR3 DNA is TGTGCCAGCAGCCGGGAGGGGGGGGAGGTTCAGCCCCAGCATTTT. This translates into CASSREGGEVQPQHF. The V and J genes are TRBV7-9 and TRBJ1-5; D perhaps matches TRBD1 (6 bases). The CDR3 loop spans 15 amino acids. With 5 bases removed from V and 6 bases from J, the gap between germline ends came to 17 bases. The germline gives CDR1 SEHNR, CDR2 FQNEAQ (reference sequence).

The gene calls are TRBV19 and TRBJ2-3, with D possibly TRBD1 on 6 matching bases. The ends were cut back, 3 bases at V and 5 bases at J, with 18 bases in the middle. This CDR3 is built from 16 residues. Germline-derived CDR1 and CDR2 are LNHDA and SQIVND (reference sequence). CDR3: CASSMGQGLPGDTQYF. CDR3 sequence (DNA): TGTGCCAGTAGTATGGGGCAGGGGCTACCTGGAGATACGCAGTATTTT.

The rearrangement joins TRBV6-5 to TRBJ2-7; the match to TRBD2 covers 9 bases. Germline trimming cut 8 bases from V and 4 bases from J; bases unmatched to any gene: 9. There are 14 residues in the CDR3. Per germline, CDR1 MNHEY and CDR2 SVGAGI. The CDR3 sequence: CASQNSGSDYEQYF. The CDR3 DNA is TGTGCCAGCCAAAATAGCGGGAGTGATTACGAGCAGTACTTC.

The chain employs TRBV7-8 and TRBJ1-3; D not certain. CDR1 and CDR2 (germline): SGHVS, FQNEAQ. V was trimmed by 0 bases and J by 1 base, leaving 4 bases between them. CDR3 length: 14 residues. CDR3 DNA: TGTGCCAGCAGCTTAGCCGGGTCTGGAAACACCATATATTTT. Its protein product is CASSLAGSGNTIYF.

The chain carries TRBV2 and TRBJ2-3; perhaps TRBD2 as D (6 bases). This CDR3 is 12 amino acids long. V lost 6 bases to trimming and J lost 4 bases, with 8 bases between them. Germline V gene data show CDR1 as SNHLY and CDR2 as FYNNEI. The CDR3 DNA is TGTGCCAGCAGACTAGCCGCAGATACGCAGTATTTT. It is translated as CASRLAADTQYF. Supplemented by reference TRBV2 and TRBJ2-3, the full variable domain reads EPEVTQTPSHQVTQMGQEVILRCVPISNHLYFYWYRQILGQKVEFLVSFYNNEISEKSEIFDDQFSVERPDGSNFTLKIRSTKLEDSAMYFCASRLAADTQYFGPGTRLTVL.

This chain links TRBV28 with TRBJ2-7; D remains unclear. This CDR3 has 18 amino acids. CDR1 is MDHEN, CDR2 SYDVKM, per germline. Trimming left V 2 bases short and J 2 bases short, with 22 bases between. CDR3 loop: CASSLNPRRSRRTYEQYF. In DNA form, the CDR3 reads TGTGCCAGCAGTTTAAATCCGCGGCGTAGCCGAAGAACCTACGAGCAGTACTTC.

The chain uses TRBV19 and TRBJ1-1; 8 nucleotides match TRBD1. CDR1 and CDR2 (germline): LNHDA, SQIVND (reference sequence). Germline trimming cut 6 bases from V and 2 bases from J; bases unmatched to any gene: 8. The CDR3 is 15 residues long. The CDR3 DNA is TGTGCCAGTAGGTCCCAGGGGGCGCAAAACACTGAAGCTTTCTTT. Residues: CASRSQGAQNTEAFF.

The rearrangement links TRBV11-1 to TRBJ1-4; D remains unclear. Germline CDR1 is SGHAT and CDR2 is FQDESV (reference sequence). The CDR3 contains 13 residues. The V end lost 3 bases, the J end lost 7 bases, and 9 bases lay between the germline ends. The DNA of the CDR3 is TGTGCCAGCAGCTTCGGCGCCCGTGAAAAACTGTTTTTT. Amino acid sequence: CASSFGAREKLFF.

The DNA for the CDR3 is TGTGCCATTTACCCGGGGACACAAAATAACACCGGGGAGCTGTTTTTT. Translation gives CAIYPGTQNNTGELFF. The V call is TRBV19, the J call TRBJ2-2, with D perhaps TRBD1 (6 bases). The CDR3 length is 16 residues. Per the germline V gene, CDR1 is LNHDA and CDR2 is SQIVND (reference sequence). V was trimmed by 10 bases and J by 2 bases, leaving 20 bases between them.

Turning to this clone: The same CDR3 also results from other DNA sequences found in this sample. The chain is built from TRBV7-3 and TRBJ1-1; unclear D gene. Deletions cut 3 bases from V and 3 bases from J, with 8 bases between. The germline gives CDR1 SGHTA, CDR2 FQGTGA. This CDR3 is built from 13 residues. DNA of the CDR3: TGTGCCAGCAGCTTGAACCGGGACACTGAAGCTTTCTTT. Amino acids: CASSLNRDTEAFF.

This clone was seen a single time. The rearrangement uses TRBV19 and TRBJ2-1, with a possible D match to TRBD1 (6 bases). The CDR3 has 16 amino acids. Trimming took off 2 bases at V and 0 bases at J, with 11 bases between the two ends. Germline V gene sequence: CDR1 LNHDA, CDR2 SQIVND (reference sequence). The CDR3 coding sequence is TGTGCCAGTAGTATACTACAGGGCTTCTCCTACAATGAGCAGTTCTTC. Encoded protein: CASSILQGFSYNEQFF. Full variable domain (outside the CDR3, taken from reference TRBV19 and TRBJ2-1): DGGITQSPKYLFRKEGQNVTLSCEQNLNHDAMYWYRQDPGQGLRLIYYSQIVNDFQKGDIAEGYSVSREKKESFPLTVTSAQKNPTAFYLCASSILQGFSYNEQFFGPGTRLTVL.

At least ten counts were recorded for this clone. The chain couples TRBV5-6 to TRBJ2-5, with D possibly being TRBD2 (7 bases). The germline CDR1 and CDR2 sequences are SGHDT and YYEEEE. V was shortened by 3 bases and J by 2 bases, with 17 bases between the two germline ends. The CDR3 totals 16 residues. The CDR3 DNA follows: TGTGCCAGCAGCTACACGAAGGGGGGGAGGCAAGAGACCCAGTACTTC. It codes for CASSYTKGGRQETQYF.

Only a few counts were recorded for this clone. The same CDR3 also results from other DNA sequences found in this sample. The rearrangement uses TRBV7-8 and TRBJ2-1; TRBD1 is a possible D gene (5 bases). The V gene lost 2 bases and the J gene lost 0 bases, with 8 bases spanning the gap. The CDR3 covers 15 residues. CDR1 and CDR2 (germline): SGHVS, FQNEAQ. The chain's CDR3 is CASSLTGTSYNEQFF. CDR3 coding DNA: TGTGCCAGCAGCTTAACAGGTACCTCCTACAATGAGCAGTTCTTC.

The V gene is TRBV5-1, the J gene TRBJ1-1; the match to TRBD1 covers 7 bases. Unmatched junction bases numbered 13, after V lost 0 bases and J lost 5 bases. CDR1 is SGHRS, CDR2 YFSETQ, per germline. CDR3 length equals 17 residues. The CDR3 DNA sequence: TGCGCCAGCAGCTTGGTTTTTTCGGAGGGGGCTGGAACTGAAGCTTTCTTT. Residues: CASSLVFSEGAGTEAFF.

The chain links TRBV28 to TRBJ1-5; D perhaps matches TRBD1 (6 bases). In germline, CDR1 is MDHEN, CDR2 SYDVKM. Deletions cut 7 bases from V and 2 bases from J, with 15 bases between. This CDR3 is 15 amino acids long. The CDR3 reads CASTSGGRRNQPQHF. The CDR3 DNA reads as TGTGCCAGCACCTCCGGGGGCCGGCGCAATCAGCCCCAGCATTTT.

This rearrangement joins TRBV2 to TRBJ1-5; a possible D gene is TRBD1 (5 bases). Looked up from germline, CDR1 is SNHLY and CDR2 is FYNNEI. V lost 3 bases and J lost 2, with 11 bases in between. This CDR3 is 15 amino acids long. The CDR3: CASSDPRAGNQPQHF. CDR3 sequence (DNA): TGTGCCAGCAGTGATCCCAGGGCTGGCAATCAGCCCCAGCATTTT.

CDR3 sequence reads: CASSISGSLAKNIQYF. CDR3 coding DNA: TGTGCCAGCAGCATTAGCGGGAGCCTAGCCAAAAACATTCAGTACTTC. The V gene is TRBV28, the J gene TRBJ2-4; 9 bases align to TRBD2. Germline trimming cut 6 bases from V and 0 bases from J; bases unmatched to any gene: 6. This CDR3 spans 16 amino acids. Germline CDR1 reads MDHEN; CDR2 reads SYDVKM. Supplemented by reference TRBV28 and TRBJ2-4, the full variable domain reads DVKVTQSSRYLVKRTGEKVFLECVQDMDHENMFWYRQDPGLGLRLIYFSYDVKMKEKGDIPEGYSVSREKKERFSLILESASTNQTSMYLCASSISGSLAKNIQYFGAGTRLSVL.

By share, this clone counts as medium-sized (0.01 to 0.1%). Distinct nucleotide sequences in the sample also encode this CDR3. V usage is TRBV2 and J usage is TRBJ2-2; 9 bases line up with TRBD1. The CDR3 sequence is 15 residues long. J gave up 2 bases and V 6 bases, and 4 bases lay outside the gene matches. Per the germline V gene, CDR1 is SNHLY and CDR2 is FYNNEI. The CDR3 sequence: CASSGTGRNTGELFF. The CDR3 nucleotides read TGTGCCAGCAGCGGGACAGGGAGAAACACCGGGGAGCTGTTTTTT.

The chain is built from TRBV28 and TRBJ1-1; the D gene is possibly TRBD1 (5 bases). The CDR3 runs to 17 residues. Between the trimmed V and J ends, which lost 4 bases and 0 bases, there was a span of 18 bases. From germline, CDR1 is MDHEN and CDR2 SYDVKM. In DNA form, the CDR3 reads TGTGCCAGCAGTTACCCAGGGATAATACTGATGAACACTGAAGCTTTCTTT. Residues: CASSYPGIILMNTEAFF.

The rearrangement joins TRBV28 to TRBJ2-3, with 7 bases that match TRBD1. This CDR3 region has 15 residues. V lost 5 bases, J lost 2 bases, and 7 bases stayed unmatched. Germline CDR1 MDHEN, CDR2 SYDVKM. CDR3 coding DNA: TGTGCCAGCAGTGCCTCCGGGACAGCCACAGATACGCAGTATTTT. It translates to CASSASGTATDTQYF. The entire variable domain, with the rest obtained from reference TRBV28 and TRBJ2-3, is as follows: DVKVTQSSRYLVKRTGEKVFLECVQDMDHENMFWYRQDPGLGLRLIYFSYDVKMKEKGDIPEGYSVSREKKERFSLILESASTNQTSMYLCASSASGTATDTQYFGPGTRLTVL.

The chain recombines TRBV6-1 with TRBJ1-2; weak D call: TRBD1 (5 bases). CDR1 MNHNS and CDR2 SASEGT come from the germline V gene. V was shortened by 3 bases and J by 6 bases, with 17 bases between the two germline ends. This CDR3 has 15 amino acids. CDR3 region: CASSDYVLRGNGYTF. The CDR3 DNA reads TGTGCCAGCAGTGATTACGTCCTAAGGGGAAATGGCTACACCTTC.